A selection of T cell receptor beta chains follows, all from one sample in a study of T cells in Graves' hyperthyroidism and ophthalmopathy. MiXCR, applied by TCRdb to the multiplex PCR reads, yields one record per CDR3 protein. The data contain roughly 500,000 distinct CDR3 sequences, roughly 23% of them singletons. The specimen sequenced was blood. Receptor source: a woman in her sixties or seventies with Graves' ophthalmopathy. CDR3s include the opening cysteine and the closing phenylalanine or tryptophan. D genes are given only for firm matches. Clone size appears in some rows only: once, few, many, or a class for an expanded clone.

TRBD2 TRBJ2-7 TRBV3-1 few CASSQISSGMYEQYF TGTGCCAGCAGCCAAATATCTAGCGGGATGTACGAGCAGTACTTC
. TRBJ2-5 TRBV7-2 many CASSLEWTQETQYF TGTGCCAGCAGCTTAGAGTGGACCCAAGAGACCCAGTACTTC
TRBD2 TRBJ2-1 TRBV3-1 few CASSWSGNTYNEQFF TGTGCCAGCAGCTGGAGCGGGAACACCTACAATGAGCAGTTCTTC
TRBD2 TRBJ2-1 TRBV7-2 many CASSLRGTSGGTGNEQFF TGTGCCAGCAGCTTAAGGGGGACTAGCGGGGGCACGGGCAATGAGCAGTTCTTC
TRBD2 TRBJ2-7 TRBV6-1 . CASGTSGLAYEQYF TGTGCCAGCGGGACTAGCGGGCTGGCCTACGAGCAGTACTTC
TRBD2 TRBJ2-3 TRBV6-5 few CASSYFLPGVAGRTDTQYF TGTGCCAGCAGTTACTTTCTCCCGGGGGTAGCGGGGCGCACAGATACGCAGTATTTT
TRBD2 TRBJ2-5 TRBV10-3 . CATGLAEETQYF TGTGCCACGGGACTAGCGGAAGAGACCCAGTACTTC
. TRBJ1-6 TRBV6-1 . CASSEQGSGNSPLHF TGTGCCAGCAGTGAACAGGGGAGCGGGAACTCACCCCTCCACTTT
. TRBJ2-5 TRBV6-2/TRBV6-3 . CASTRLGQETQYF TGTGCCAGCACTCGACTAGGCCAAGAGACCCAGTACTTC
. TRBJ2-1 TRBV11-2 many CASSSYRDYNEQFF TGTGCCAGCAGCTCATACAGGGATTACAATGAGCAGTTCTTC
TRBD2 TRBJ2-1 TRBV28 . CASSQEGGGEQFF TGCGCCAGCAGCCAAGAAGGCGGGGGTGAGCAGTTCTTC
. TRBJ1-2 TRBV27 . CASRESWAGGIYTF TGTGCCAGCAGGGAGAGTTGGGCGGGGGGAATCTACACCTTC
. TRBJ2-7 TRBV4-1 . CASSQGVGYEQYF TGCGCCAGCAGCCAAGGAGTAGGCTACGAGCAGTACTTC
. TRBJ1-6 TRBV27 . CASSPLAGQSNSPLHF TGTGCCAGCAGTCCCCTAGCCGGACAGAGTAATTCACCCCTCCACTTT
TRBD1 TRBJ1-1 TRBV28 . CASSFVSPGQENTEAFF TGTGCCAGCAGTTTCGTTTCTCCGGGACAGGAGAACACTGAAGCTTTCTTT
. TRBJ2-1 TRBV28 many CASMRVSNEQFF TGTGCCAGCATGAGGGTCAGCAATGAGCAGTTCTTC
TRBD2 TRBJ2-5 TRBV4-2 . CASSQLAGGPKTQYF TGTGCCAGCAGCCAACTAGCGGGAGGGCCTAAGACCCAGTACTTC
. TRBJ1-1 TRBV28 many CASSVIQGQRTEAFF TGTGCCAGCAGCGTTATCCAGGGGCAGAGGACTGAAGCTTTCTTT
. TRBJ1-1 TRBV9 few CASSVDGRSNTEAFF TGTGCCAGCAGCGTAGATGGACGGTCGAACACTGAAGCTTTCTTT
. TRBJ2-6 TRBV30 . CACPRWASGANVLTF TGTGCCTGCCCAAGATGGGCGTCTGGGGCCAACGTCCTGACTTTC
. TRBJ1-1 TRBV3-1 . CASSEGTGGRTEAFF TGTGCCAGCAGCGAAGGGACTGGGGGGCGTACTGAAGCTTTCTTT
. TRBJ2-1 TRBV10-3 few CAISKDFQGNEQFF TGTGCCATCAGCAAGGACTTCCAAGGCAATGAGCAGTTCTTC
TRBD1 TRBJ1-2 TRBV19 . CASAGQGFYGYTF TGTGCCAGCGCGGGACAGGGGTTCTATGGCTACACCTTC
TRBD2 TRBJ2-1 TRBV14 few CASSRLRLAGEGEQFF TGTGCCAGCAGCCGCCTCAGACTAGCGGGAGAGGGAGAGCAGTTCTTC
. TRBJ1-2 TRBV6-1 few CASSDGTWGYTF TGTGCCAGCAGTGACGGGACTTGGGGCTACACCTTC
TRBD1 TRBJ1-5 TRBV28 many CASVTDRGGGNSNQPQHF TGTGCCAGCGTTACGGACAGGGGCGGCGGGAATAGCAATCAGCCCCAGCATTTT
. TRBJ1-5 TRBV6-1 few CASSRPGLNQPQHF TGTGCCAGCAGCCGTCCGGGGCTCAATCAGCCCCAGCATTTT
TRBD1 TRBJ1-2 TRBV20-1 few CSARDLGRGPTF TGCAGTGCTAGAGATCTCGGCAGGGGGCCCACCTTC
TRBD2 TRBJ2-1 TRBV6-2/TRBV6-3 few CASSLTSANYNEQFF TGTGCCAGCAGCCTGACTAGCGCAAATTACAATGAGCAGTTCTTC
TRBD2 TRBJ2-7 TRBV28 many CASSPSGNGYEQYF TGTGCCAGCAGTCCCAGCGGGAACGGCTACGAGCAGTACTTC
. TRBJ1-1 TRBV10-3 many CAISESKGGAGTEAFF TGTGCCATCAGTGAGTCGAAAGGCGGCGCGGGCACTGAAGCTTTCTTT
TRBD2 TRBJ2-3 TRBV27 . CASRDRLAESTDTQYF TGTGCCAGCAGGGACCGACTAGCGGAGTCCACAGATACGCAGTATTTT
TRBD1 TRBJ2-6 TRBV11-2 few CASSSGQDAWGANVLTF TGTGCCAGCAGCTCGGGACAGGACGCCTGGGGGGCCAACGTCCTGACTTTC
. TRBJ1-1 TRBV12-5 many CASGLTTNTEAFF TGTGCTAGTGGTTTGACAACGAACACTGAAGCTTTCTTT
TRBD2 TRBJ2-5 TRBV7-8 . CASSLVASGNQETQYF TGTGCCAGCAGCTTAGTCGCTAGCGGGAACCAAGAGACCCAGTACTTC
TRBD1 TRBJ2-1 TRBV5-8 . CASSIQTGGYNEQFF TGTGCCAGCAGCATACAGACAGGGGGCTACAATGAGCAGTTCTTC
TRBD2 TRBJ2-3 TRBV18 . CASSPTSTSTDTQYF TGTGCCAGCTCACCGACTAGCACTAGCACAGATACGCAGTATTTT
. TRBJ1-1 TRBV30 many CAWSAPSGTEAFF TGTGCCTGGAGTGCGCCGTCAGGGACTGAAGCTTTCTTT
. TRBJ2-3 TRBV10-3 few CAISEFSATDTQYF TGTGCCATCAGTGAATTTAGCGCGACAGATACGCAGTATTTT
. TRBJ1-5 TRBV12-3/TRBV12-4 many CASSIAGDQPQHF TGTGCCAGCAGTATAGCAGGAGATCAGCCCCAGCATTTT